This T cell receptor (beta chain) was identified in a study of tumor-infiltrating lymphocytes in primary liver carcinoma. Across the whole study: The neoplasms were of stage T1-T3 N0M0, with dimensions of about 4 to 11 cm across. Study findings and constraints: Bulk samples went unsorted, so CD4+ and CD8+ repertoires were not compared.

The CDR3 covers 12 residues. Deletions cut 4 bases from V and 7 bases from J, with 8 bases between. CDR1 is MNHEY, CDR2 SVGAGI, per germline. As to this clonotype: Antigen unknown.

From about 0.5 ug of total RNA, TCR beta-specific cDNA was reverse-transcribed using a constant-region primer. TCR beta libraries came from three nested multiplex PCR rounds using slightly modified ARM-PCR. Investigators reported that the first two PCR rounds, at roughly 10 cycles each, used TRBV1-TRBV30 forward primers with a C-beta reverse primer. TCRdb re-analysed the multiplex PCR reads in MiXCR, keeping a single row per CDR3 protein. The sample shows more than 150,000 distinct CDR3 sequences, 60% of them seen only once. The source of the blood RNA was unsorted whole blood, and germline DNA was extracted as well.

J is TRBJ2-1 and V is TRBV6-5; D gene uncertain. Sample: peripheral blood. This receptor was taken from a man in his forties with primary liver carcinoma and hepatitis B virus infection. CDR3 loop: CASSSLGNEQFF. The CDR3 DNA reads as TGTGCCAGCAGTTCGCTAGGGAATGAGCAGTTCTTC.